Sequencing of this T cell receptor (beta chain) was carried out in a study of blood T cell repertoires in COVID-19. Produced via immunoSEQ multiplex PCR; TCRdb's table is partial and in-frame only. The sample includes roughly 290,000 clones, 70% to 90% of them seen just once. Looked up from germline, CDR1 is SGHRS and CDR2 is YFSETQ. CDR3 size: 14 residues. With V trimmed by 0 bases and J by 8 bases, 3 bases remained unmatched. There are a few counts of this clone. The J gene is TRBJ1-2, the V gene TRBV5-1; 11 bases are a match to TRBD1. The sequence was obtained from a man aged 25-40 years who had recovered from COVID-19. The sequenced material came from PBMCs or T cells enriched from blood (not recorded which). The CDR3 protein is CASSLEGQGGGYTF. CDR3 DNA: TGCGCCAGCAGCTTGGAGGGACAGGGGGGCGGCTACACCTTC.